The next 12 T cell receptor beta chains were all read from a single sample in a study of T cells in Graves' hyperthyroidism and ophthalmopathy. The TCR beta CDR3 regions underwent amplification using RNA transcripts as the source. First-round RT-PCR of the TCR CDR3 relied on the HTBI primer set. TCRdb used MiXCR to reprocess the multiplex PCR reads, holding one entry per CDR3 protein. This repertoire shows over 500,000 distinct CDR3 sequences, 17% found once; its top ten account for around 17%. Input material: blood. The receptors shown here come from a woman aged 18 to 35 with Graves' ophthalmopathy.

Ten or more counts support this clonotype. V gene TRBV12-3 or TRBV12-4 combines with J gene TRBJ2-1; 10 bases match TRBD2. The CDR3 length is 15 residues. With V trimmed by 5 bases and J by 7 bases, 8 bases remained unmatched. This CDR3 is CASSPTSGDGNEQFF. CDR3 coding DNA: TGTGCCAGCAGTCCCACTAGCGGGGATGGGAATGAGCAGTTCTTC.

This chain links TRBV2 with TRBJ1-5; D might be TRBD1 (6 bases). The V end was cut by 3 bases, the J end by 5 bases, with 14 bases between. This CDR3 contains 15 residues. CDR1 is SNHLY and CDR2 is FYNNEI in the germline V gene. This CDR3 is CASSDSQGLYQPQHF. CDR3 coding DNA: TGTGCCAGCAGTGACTCACAGGGCCTCTATCAGCCCCAGCATTTT.

V and J are TRBV28 and TRBJ1-4; weak D call: TRBD1 (5 bases). The germline V gene encodes CDR1 MDHEN and CDR2 SYDVKM. This CDR3 is 11 amino acids long. Trimming shortened V by 11 bases and J by 11 bases, and 15 bases separated the two germline ends. The CDR3 loop is CAAGTAAKLFF. As DNA, the CDR3 is TGTGCCGCGGGGACGGCCGCGAAACTGTTTTTT.

This chain joins TRBV10-2 and TRBJ2-4; 7 nucleotides align to TRBD1. The trim removed 6 bases at V and 8 bases at J, leaving 4 bases unmatched. The germline V gene encodes CDR1 WSHSY and CDR2 SAAADI. The CDR3 is 12 residues long. CDR3 loop: CASSLGQDIQYF. DNA of the CDR3: TGCGCCAGCAGCCTAGGACAGGACATTCAGTACTTC.

This clonotype has at least ten counts. The chain links TRBV30 to TRBJ2-7; maybe TRBD1 (5 bases). The CDR3 has 12 residues. Germline values: CDR1 GTSNPN, CDR2 SVGIG (reference sequence). Trimming shortened V by 5 bases and J by 3 bases, and 11 bases separated the two germline ends. The CDR3 loop is CAWGVGDYEQYF. In DNA form, the CDR3 reads TGTGCCTGGGGCGTAGGGGACTACGAGCAGTACTTC.

This clonotype has at least ten counts. This chain uses TRBV5-1 with TRBJ1-1; unclear D gene. Germline lookup yields CDR1 SGHRS and CDR2 YFSETQ. The CDR3 is made up of 15 amino acids. The V end lost 0 bases, the J end lost 3 bases, and 12 bases lay between the germline ends. The CDR3, as DNA: TGCGCCAGCAGCTTGGTTCGGGCCAGCTACACTGAAGCTTTCTTT. Translated, it gives CASSLVRASYTEAFF. Full variable domain (missing parts from reference TRBV5-1 and TRBJ1-1): KAGVTQTPRYLIKTRGQQVTLSCSPISGHRSVSWYQQTPGQGLQFLFEYFSETQRNKGNFPGRFSGRQFSNSRSEMNVSTLELGDSALYLCASSLVRASYTEAFFGQGTRLTVV.

This clonotype has a single count. This sequence joins TRBV7-9 and TRBJ2-7; TRBD2 matches at 11 bases. Trimming at V came to 4 bases and at J to 1 base, leaving 6 bases not matched to a gene. Germline lookup yields CDR1 SEHNR and CDR2 FQNEAQ (reference sequence). This CDR3 comprises 16 residues. The CDR3 protein is CASSYPSGGNSYEQYF. As DNA, the CDR3 is TGTGCCAGCAGCTACCCTAGCGGGGGGAATTCCTACGAGCAGTACTTC.

The chain joins TRBV19 to TRBJ2-1; a weak D match, TRBD1 (6 bases). The V gene's germline CDR1 is LNHDA and CDR2 SQIVND (reference sequence). Trimming cost V 3 bases and J 5 bases, with 11 bases left between them. The CDR3 runs to 14 residues. For the CDR3, the DNA is TGTGCCAGTAGTATGTTGGACAGCAACAATGAGCAGTTCTTC. Amino acids: CASSMLDSNNEQFF.

A few counts support this clonotype. V and J are TRBV6-5 and TRBJ1-2; 8 bases align to TRBD1. The V segment lost 0 bases and the J segment 7 bases; nucleotides outside the gene matches: 7. The V gene's germline CDR1 is MNHEY and CDR2 SVGAGI. CDR3 length: 15 amino acids. CDR3 nucleotide sequence: TGTGCCAGCAGTTACTCGGAACAGGGGGGAGGTGGCTACACCTTC. Its translation: CASSYSEQGGGGYTF.

Turning to this clonotype: A single base separates this from a much larger clone, so it may be a read error. The V and J genes are TRBV29-1 and TRBJ2-1; no reliable D call. This CDR3 has 12 residues. The ends were cut back, 0 bases at V and 3 bases at J, with 3 bases in the middle. In germline, CDR1 is SQVTM, CDR2 ANQGSEA. The CDR3 DNA is TGCAGCGTTGAAGACGGCTACAATGAGCAGTTCTTC. Encoded protein: CSVEDGYNEQFF.

This clonotype was detected ten times or more. This chain connects TRBV20-1 to TRBJ2-5; D call uncertain. V was clipped by 0 bases and J by 5 bases, with 16 bases between them. The germline V gene encodes CDR1 DFQATT and CDR2 SNEGSKA (reference sequence). The CDR3 is 15 amino acids. Here the CDR3 reads CSARDQYWGQETQYF. DNA for the CDR3: TGCAGTGCTAGAGATCAATATTGGGGTCAGGAGACCCAGTACTTC.

In this sample, this clonotype turned up many times. The rearrangement uses TRBV6-1 and TRBJ2-7, with D unclear. The germline V gene has CDR1 MNHNS and CDR2 SASEGT. The CDR3 runs 11 residues. V was pared by 4 bases and J by 5 bases, with 6 bases between. CDR3 protein: CASSAQDEQYF. CDR3 DNA: TGTGCCAGCAGTGCCCAGGACGAGCAGTACTTC.